This T cell receptor beta chain was documented in a study of blood T cell repertoires in COVID-19. Overall study context: Nucleic acid was either cDNA or gDNA, and it came from T cells, B-cell-depleted T cells, or PBMCs.

Method: immunoSEQ multiplex PCR; TCRdb's copy keeps in-frame clones and lacks some. The sample lists some 200,000 clones; around 80% were seen once. The CDR3 extends over 15 amino acids. With 2 bases clipped from V and 7 bases from J, the junction kept 6 bases outside the gene matches. Germline CDR1 is MDHEN and CDR2 is SYDVKM. Sequenced input: peripheral blood. The TCR originated in a woman over 75 with active or convalescent COVID-19. This rearrangement joins TRBV28 to TRBJ1-5; 9 bases match TRBD1. In nucleotides, the CDR3 is TGTGCCAGCAGTTTAAGGGGACAGGGAAAACAGCCCCAGCATTTT. Translating gives CASSLRGQGKQPQHF.